This TCR beta chain was sequenced during a study of blood T cell repertoires in COVID-19. Study as a whole: The study drew acute and convalescent COVID-19 samples from the United States, Italy and Spain. PBMCs, B-cell-depleted T cells, or T cells were the source of the cDNA or gDNA that made up the material.

CDR3 length: 13 residues. Unmatched junction bases numbered 3, after V lost 7 bases and J lost 2 bases. CDR1 is SQVTM and CDR2 is ANQGSEA in the germline V gene. Per the authors' pipeline: From reference gene primer amplification, estimates of nucleated cell counts were derived. Profiling relied on immunoSEQ multiplex PCR, and the TCRdb table lists in-frame clones only, not all of them. V and J calls plus clone size are reproduced from that table; the DNA served to infer D and trimming. Among about 120,000 clones listed, 90% were seen once. Sequencing input: peripheral blood. The V and J genes are TRBV29-1 and TRBJ1-3, with 9 bases aligning to TRBD1. The TCR originated in an older woman with COVID-19, enrolled during active disease. The CDR3 reads CSAGDRAGNTIYF. CDR3 nucleotide sequence: TGCAGCGCCGGGGACAGGGCTGGAAACACCATATATTTT.